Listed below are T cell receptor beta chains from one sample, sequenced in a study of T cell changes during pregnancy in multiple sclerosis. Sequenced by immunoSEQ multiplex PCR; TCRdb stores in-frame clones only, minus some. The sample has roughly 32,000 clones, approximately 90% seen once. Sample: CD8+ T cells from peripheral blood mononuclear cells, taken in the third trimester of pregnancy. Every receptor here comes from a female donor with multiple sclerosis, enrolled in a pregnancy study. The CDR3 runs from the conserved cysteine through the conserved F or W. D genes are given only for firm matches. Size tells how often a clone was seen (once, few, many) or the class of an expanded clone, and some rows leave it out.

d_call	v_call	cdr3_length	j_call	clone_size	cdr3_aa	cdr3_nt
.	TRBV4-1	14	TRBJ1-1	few	CASSHVGARTEAFF	TGCGCCAGCAGCCACGTGGGGGCGCGCACTGAAGCTTTCTTT
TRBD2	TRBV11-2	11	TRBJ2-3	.	CASSLAGGPHF	TGTGCCAGCAGCTTAGCGGGAGGGCCGCATTTT
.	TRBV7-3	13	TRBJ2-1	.	CASGPGGMSEQFF	TGTGCCAGCGGCCCCGGGGGAATGAGTGAGCAGTTCTTC
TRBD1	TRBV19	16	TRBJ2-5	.	CASSINSGTDQETQYF	TGTGCCAGTAGTATCAACTCCGGGACAGACCAAGAGACCCAGTACTTC
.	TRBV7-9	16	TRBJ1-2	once	CASSLGGGGEFGGYTF	TGTGCCAGCAGCTTAGGGGGCGGGGGAGAGTTTGGTGGCTACACCTTC
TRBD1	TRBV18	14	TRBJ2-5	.	CASSAGQGEETQYF	TGTGCCAGCTCAGCGGGACAGGGGGAAGAGACCCAGTACTTC
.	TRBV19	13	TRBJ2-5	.	CASSIRGTETQYF	TGTGCCAGTAGTATCAGGGGAACGGAGACCCAGTACTTC
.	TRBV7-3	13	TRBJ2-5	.	CASSLREQETQYF	TGTGCCAGCAGCTTGCGGGAACAAGAGACCCAGTACTTC
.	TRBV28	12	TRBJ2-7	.	CASSLFGYEQYF	TGTGCCAGCAGTTTATTCGGCTACGAGCAGTACTTC
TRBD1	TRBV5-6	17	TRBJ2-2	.	CASSLVWDRGNTGELFF	TGTGCCAGCAGCTTGGTCTGGGACAGGGGAAACACCGGGGAGCTGTTTTTT
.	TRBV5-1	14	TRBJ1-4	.	CASSLDQINEKLFF	TGCGCCAGCAGCTTGGATCAGATCAATGAAAAACTGTTTTTT
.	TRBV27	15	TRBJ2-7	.	CASRIRRTDPYEQYF	TGTGCCAGCAGGATCCGACGGACAGATCCCTACGAGCAGTACTTC
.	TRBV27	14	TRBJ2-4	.	CASSPLRGGDIQYF	TGTGCCAGCAGTCCCCTGAGGGGGGGGGACATTCAGTACTTC
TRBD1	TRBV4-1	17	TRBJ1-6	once	CASSQDPDRDWKSPLHF	TGCGCCAGCAGCCAAGATCCGGACAGGGATTGGAAGTCACCCCTCCACTTT